This T cell receptor beta chain was observed in a study of T cells after yellow fever vaccination. There are many counts of this clonotype. A process of 5'RACE template switching, which added a universal primer site and UMIs, was used to make TCR cDNA. A single record per CDR3 protein comes from TCRdb applying MiXCR to the 5' RACE reads. The repertoire holds under 25,000 distinct CDR3 sequences, with 5.2% as singletons. Looked up from germline, CDR1 is MGHRA and CDR2 is YSYEKL. This CDR3 has 14 amino acids. The V gene end was trimmed by 4 bases and the J gene end by 7 bases; junction bases not matched to a gene: 6.

J is TRBJ2-4 and V is TRBV4-1, with TRBD2 matching over 8 bases. The material sequenced was PBMCs, either bulk or a sorted T-cell subset (CD4+, CD8+, memory, or dextramer-sorted; not recorded which), taken roughly 47 days after the first yellow fever vaccination. The TCR comes from a man younger than 35 who received the YFV17D yellow fever vaccine. The CDR3 here is CASSRGLVGNIQYF. As DNA, the CDR3 is TGCGCCAGCAGCCGGGGACTAGTGGGGAACATTCAGTACTTC.